The source of this TCR beta chain is a study of STAT5B mutations in CD4+ large granular lymphocyte leukemia. Assay used: immunoSEQ multiplex PCR; TCRdb lists only in-frame clones, some missing. The sample holds about 30,000 clones, about 78% seen once. As regards this clone: Its antigen is undetermined.

Study-level findings and limits: CD4-sorted patient repertoires seemed more clonal than healthy CD4+ repertoires.

Controls came from buffy coats of healthy blood donors. The receptor was isolated from a human donor in good health. The sample taken for sequencing was CD4+ T cells from blood buffy coats.

As DNA, the CDR3 is TGTGCCAGCAGCTTGGCCGAGGCTATGAGTACGCAGTATTTT. Its protein product is CASSLAEAMSTQYF. The chain employs TRBV5-4 and TRBJ2-3; no clear D gene. V dropped 0 bases and J dropped 8 bases, with 13 bases sitting between them. Germline CDR1 is SGHNT and CDR2 is YYREEE (reference sequence). The CDR3 consists of 14 residues.